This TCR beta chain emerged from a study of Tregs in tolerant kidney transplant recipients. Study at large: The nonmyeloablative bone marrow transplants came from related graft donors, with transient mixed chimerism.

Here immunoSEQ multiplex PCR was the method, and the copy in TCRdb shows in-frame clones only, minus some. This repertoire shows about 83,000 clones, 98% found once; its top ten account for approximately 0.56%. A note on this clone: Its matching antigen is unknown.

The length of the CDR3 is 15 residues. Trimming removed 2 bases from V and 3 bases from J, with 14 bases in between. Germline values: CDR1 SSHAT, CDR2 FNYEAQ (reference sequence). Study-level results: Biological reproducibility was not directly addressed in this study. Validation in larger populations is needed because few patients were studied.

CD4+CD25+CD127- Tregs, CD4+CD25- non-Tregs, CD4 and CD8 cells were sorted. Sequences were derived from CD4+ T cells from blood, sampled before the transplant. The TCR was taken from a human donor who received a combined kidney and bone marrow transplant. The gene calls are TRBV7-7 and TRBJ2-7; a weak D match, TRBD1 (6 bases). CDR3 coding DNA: TGTGCCAGCAGCTTAAGGCCTGGGGGCTTCTACGAGCAGTACTTC. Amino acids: CASSLRPGGFYEQYF.